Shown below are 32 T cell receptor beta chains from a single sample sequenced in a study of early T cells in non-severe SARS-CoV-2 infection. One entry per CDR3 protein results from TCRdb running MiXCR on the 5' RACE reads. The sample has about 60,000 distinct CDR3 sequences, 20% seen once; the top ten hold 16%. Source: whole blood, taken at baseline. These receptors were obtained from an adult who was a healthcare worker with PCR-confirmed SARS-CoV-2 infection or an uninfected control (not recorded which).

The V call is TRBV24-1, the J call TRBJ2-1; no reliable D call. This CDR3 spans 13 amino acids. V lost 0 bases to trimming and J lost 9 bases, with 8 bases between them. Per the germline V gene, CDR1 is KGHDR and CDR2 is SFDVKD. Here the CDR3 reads CATSDLLESEQFF. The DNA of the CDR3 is TGTGCCACCAGTGATTTGCTGGAGAGTGAGCAGTTCTTC.

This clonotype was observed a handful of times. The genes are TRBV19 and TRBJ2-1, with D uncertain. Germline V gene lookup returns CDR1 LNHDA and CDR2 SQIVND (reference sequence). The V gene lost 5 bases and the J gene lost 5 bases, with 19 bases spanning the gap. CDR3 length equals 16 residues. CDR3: CASSRFGPSLHNEQFF. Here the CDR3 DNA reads TGTGCCAGTAGTCGTTTCGGCCCCTCTTTGCACAATGAGCAGTTCTTC.

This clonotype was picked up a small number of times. The CDR3 DNA reads TGCAGCGTTGAAAGGGGGAGAGAGACCCAGTACTTC. The encoded protein is CSVERGRETQYF. The chain employs TRBV29-1 and TRBJ2-5, with D tentatively TRBD1 (6 bases). CDR1 is SQVTM and CDR2 is ANQGSEA in the germline V gene. The CDR3 is 12 amino acids. The V and J ends lost 2 bases and 4 bases respectively, with 8 bases between them.

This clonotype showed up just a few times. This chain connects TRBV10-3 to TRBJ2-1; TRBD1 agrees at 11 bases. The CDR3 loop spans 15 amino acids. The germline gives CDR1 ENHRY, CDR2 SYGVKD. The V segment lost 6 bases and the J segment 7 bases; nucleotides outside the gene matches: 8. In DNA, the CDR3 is TGTGCCATCAGGGGAGCCGGGGACAGGGGGAATGAGCAGTTCTTC. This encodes CAIRGAGDRGNEQFF.

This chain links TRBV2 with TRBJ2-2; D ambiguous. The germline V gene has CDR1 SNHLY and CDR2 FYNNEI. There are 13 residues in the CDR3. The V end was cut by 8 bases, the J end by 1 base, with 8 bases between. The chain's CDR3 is CASGRRNTGELFF. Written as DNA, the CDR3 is TGTGCCAGCGGACGACGGAACACCGGGGAGCTGTTTTTT.

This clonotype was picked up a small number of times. For the CDR3, the DNA is TGTGCCAGTTGGGGGCCGAACACTGAAGCTTTCTTT. Translated: CASWGPNTEAFF. J is TRBJ1-1 and V is TRBV19; TRBD1 is a possible D gene (6 bases). Trimming stripped 8 bases from V and 1 base from J, with 8 bases between. This CDR3 is 12 amino acids long. CDR1 and CDR2 (germline): LNHDA, SQIVND (reference sequence).

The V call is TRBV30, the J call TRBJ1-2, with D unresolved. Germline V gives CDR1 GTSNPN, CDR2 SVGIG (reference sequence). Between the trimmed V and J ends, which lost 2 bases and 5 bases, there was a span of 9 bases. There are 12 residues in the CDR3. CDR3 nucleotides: TGTGCCTGGAGTCCCTCTTTTTATGGCTACACCTTC. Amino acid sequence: CAWSPSFYGYTF.

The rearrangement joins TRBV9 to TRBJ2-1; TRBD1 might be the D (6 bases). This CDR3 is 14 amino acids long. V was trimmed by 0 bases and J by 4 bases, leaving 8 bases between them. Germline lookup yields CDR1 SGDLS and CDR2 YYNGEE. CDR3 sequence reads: CASSVEDSYNEQFF. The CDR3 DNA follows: TGTGCCAGCAGCGTAGAGGACAGTTACAATGAGCAGTTCTTC.

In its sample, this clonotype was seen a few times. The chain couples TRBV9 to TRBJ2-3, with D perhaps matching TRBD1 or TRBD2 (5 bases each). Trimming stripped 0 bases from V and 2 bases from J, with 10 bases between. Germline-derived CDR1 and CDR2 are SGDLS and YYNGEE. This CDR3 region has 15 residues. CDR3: CASSVAWDATDTQYF. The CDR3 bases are TGTGCCAGCAGCGTAGCCTGGGACGCCACAGATACGCAGTATTTT. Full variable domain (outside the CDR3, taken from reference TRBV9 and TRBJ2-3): DSGVTQTPKHLITATGQRVTLRCSPRSGDLSVYWYQQSLDQGLQFLIQYYNGEERAKGNILERFSAQQFPDLHSELNLSSLELGDSALYFCASSVAWDATDTQYFGPGTRLTVL.

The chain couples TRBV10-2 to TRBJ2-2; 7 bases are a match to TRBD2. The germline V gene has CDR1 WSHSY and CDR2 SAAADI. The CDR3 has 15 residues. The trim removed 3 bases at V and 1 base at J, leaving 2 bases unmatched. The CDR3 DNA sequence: TGCGCCAGCAGTGATCTAGCGGTGAACACCGGGGAGCTGTTTTTT. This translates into CASSDLAVNTGELFF.

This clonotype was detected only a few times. The DNA for the CDR3 is TGCGCCAGCAGCCCGGGGACTAGCGGGGGGAACGAGCAGTACTTC. Its translation is CASSPGTSGGNEQYF. This chain joins TRBV5-1 and TRBJ2-7; 15 bases map to TRBD2. The CDR3 length is 15 residues. V dropped 4 bases and J dropped 5; count of bases not matched to a gene: 4. The germline CDR1 and CDR2 sequences are SGHRS and YFSETQ. Drawing the rest from reference TRBV5-1 and TRBJ2-7, the complete variable domain is KAGVTQTPRYLIKTRGQQVTLSCSPISGHRSVSWYQQTPGQGLQFLFEYFSETQRNKGNFPGRFSGRQFSNSRSEMNVSTLELGDSALYLCASSPGTSGGNEQYFGPGTRLTVT.

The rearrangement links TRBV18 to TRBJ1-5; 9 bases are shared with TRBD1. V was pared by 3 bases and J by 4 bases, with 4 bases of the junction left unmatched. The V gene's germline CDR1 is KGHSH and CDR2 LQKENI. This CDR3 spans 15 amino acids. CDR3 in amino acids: CASSPSTGGNQPQHF. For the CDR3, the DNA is TGTGCCAGCTCACCCTCGACAGGGGGTAATCAGCCCCAGCATTTT.

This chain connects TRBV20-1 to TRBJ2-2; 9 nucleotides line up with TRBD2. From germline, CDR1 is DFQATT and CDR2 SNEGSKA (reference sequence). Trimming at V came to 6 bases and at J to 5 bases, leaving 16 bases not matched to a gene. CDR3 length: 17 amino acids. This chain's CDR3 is CSAQYLNSGGLTGELFF. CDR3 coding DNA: TGCAGTGCCCAGTATCTCAACAGCGGGGGGCTTACCGGGGAGCTGTTTTTT.

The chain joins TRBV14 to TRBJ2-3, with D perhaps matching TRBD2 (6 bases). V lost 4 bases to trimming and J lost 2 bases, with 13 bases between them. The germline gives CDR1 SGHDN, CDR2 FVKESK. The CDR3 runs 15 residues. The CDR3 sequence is CASSLAGLFTDTQYF. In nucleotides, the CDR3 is TGTGCCAGCAGCCTTGCCGGACTATTCACAGATACGCAGTATTTT.

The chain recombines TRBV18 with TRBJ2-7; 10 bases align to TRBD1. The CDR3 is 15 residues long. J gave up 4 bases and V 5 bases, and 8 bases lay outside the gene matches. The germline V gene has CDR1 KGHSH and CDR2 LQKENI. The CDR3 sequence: CASSSYGTGAYEQYF. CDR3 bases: TGTGCCAGCTCATCTTACGGGACAGGGGCTTACGAGCAGTACTTC.

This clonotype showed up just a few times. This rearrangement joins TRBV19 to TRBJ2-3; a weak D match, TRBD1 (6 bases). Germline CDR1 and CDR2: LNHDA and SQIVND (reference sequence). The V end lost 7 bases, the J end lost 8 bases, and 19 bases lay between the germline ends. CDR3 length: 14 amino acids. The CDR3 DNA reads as TGTGCCAGTACCGAACAGGGTTTTCCCAGTACGCAGTATTTT. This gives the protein CASTEQGFPSTQYF.

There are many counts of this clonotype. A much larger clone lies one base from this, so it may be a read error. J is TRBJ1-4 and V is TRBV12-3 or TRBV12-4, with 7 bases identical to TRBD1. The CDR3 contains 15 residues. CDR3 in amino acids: CASSPRDSSNKKLFF. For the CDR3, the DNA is TGTGCCAGCAGTCCCCGGGACAGTTCTAATAAAAAACTGTTTTTT.

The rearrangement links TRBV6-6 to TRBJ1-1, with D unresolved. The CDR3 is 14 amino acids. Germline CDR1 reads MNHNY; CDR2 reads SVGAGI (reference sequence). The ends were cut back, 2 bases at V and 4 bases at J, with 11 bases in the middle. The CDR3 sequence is CASSYRSGSTEAFF. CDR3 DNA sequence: TGTGCCAGCAGTTACCGTTCGGGATCCACTGAAGCTTTCTTT.

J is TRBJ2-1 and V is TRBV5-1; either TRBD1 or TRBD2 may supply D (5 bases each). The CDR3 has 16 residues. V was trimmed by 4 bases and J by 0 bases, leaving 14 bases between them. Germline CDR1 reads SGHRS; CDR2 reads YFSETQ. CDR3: CASSPEGTGSYNEQFF. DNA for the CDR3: TGCGCCAGCAGCCCTGAAGGGACGGGCTCCTACAATGAGCAGTTCTTC.

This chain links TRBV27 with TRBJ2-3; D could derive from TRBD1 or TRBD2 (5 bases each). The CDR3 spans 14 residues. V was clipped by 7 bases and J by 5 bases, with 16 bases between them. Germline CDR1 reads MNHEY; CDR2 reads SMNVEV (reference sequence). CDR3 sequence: CASIGWGSGDTQYF. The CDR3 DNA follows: TGTGCCAGCATCGGGTGGGGGTCCGGAGATACGCAGTATTTT.

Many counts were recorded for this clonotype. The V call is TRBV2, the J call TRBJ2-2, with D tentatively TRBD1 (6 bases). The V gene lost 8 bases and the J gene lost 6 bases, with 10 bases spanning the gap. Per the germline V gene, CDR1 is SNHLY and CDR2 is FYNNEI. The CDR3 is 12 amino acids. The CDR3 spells CASGTLAGELFF. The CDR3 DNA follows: TGTGCCAGCGGGACACTGGCCGGGGAGCTGTTTTTT.

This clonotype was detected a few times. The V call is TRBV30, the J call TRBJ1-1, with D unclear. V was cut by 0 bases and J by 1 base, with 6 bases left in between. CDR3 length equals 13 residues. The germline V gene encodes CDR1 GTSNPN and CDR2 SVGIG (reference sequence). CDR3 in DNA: TGTGCCTGGAGTGTACTTCAGAACACTGAAGCTTTCTTT. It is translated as CAWSVLQNTEAFF.

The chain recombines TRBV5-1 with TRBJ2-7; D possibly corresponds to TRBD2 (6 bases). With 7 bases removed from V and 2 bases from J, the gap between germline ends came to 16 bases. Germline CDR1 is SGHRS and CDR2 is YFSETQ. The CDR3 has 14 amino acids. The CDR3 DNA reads TGCGCCAGCGGATTAGGAGGGACCCCCTACGAGCAGTACTTC. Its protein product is CASGLGGTPYEQYF.

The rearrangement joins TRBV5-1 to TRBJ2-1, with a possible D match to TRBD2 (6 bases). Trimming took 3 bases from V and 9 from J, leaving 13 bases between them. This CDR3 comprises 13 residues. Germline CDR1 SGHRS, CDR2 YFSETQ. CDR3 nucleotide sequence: TGCGCCAGCAGCTCTCGGGACTCTGGTGAGCAGTTCTTC. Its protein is CASSSRDSGEQFF.

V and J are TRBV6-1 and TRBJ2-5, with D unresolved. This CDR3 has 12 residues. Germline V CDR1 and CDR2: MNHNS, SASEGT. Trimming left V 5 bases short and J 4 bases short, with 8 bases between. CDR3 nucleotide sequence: TGTGCCAGCAGTAAACTACGAGAGACCCAGTACTTC. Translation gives CASSKLRETQYF.

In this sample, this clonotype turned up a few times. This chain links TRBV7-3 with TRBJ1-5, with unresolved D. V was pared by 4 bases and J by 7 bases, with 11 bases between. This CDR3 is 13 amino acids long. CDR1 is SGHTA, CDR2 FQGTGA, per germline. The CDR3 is CASSSESGQPQHF. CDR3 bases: TGTGCCAGCAGCTCGGAGAGTGGCCAGCCCCAGCATTTT.

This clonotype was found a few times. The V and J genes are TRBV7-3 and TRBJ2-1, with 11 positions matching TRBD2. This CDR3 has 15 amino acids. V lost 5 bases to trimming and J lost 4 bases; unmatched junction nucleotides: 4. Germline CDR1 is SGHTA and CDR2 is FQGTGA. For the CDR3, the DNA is TGTGCCAGCAGCGCCCTAGCGGGAGGATACAATGAGCAGTTCTTC. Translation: CASSALAGGYNEQFF.

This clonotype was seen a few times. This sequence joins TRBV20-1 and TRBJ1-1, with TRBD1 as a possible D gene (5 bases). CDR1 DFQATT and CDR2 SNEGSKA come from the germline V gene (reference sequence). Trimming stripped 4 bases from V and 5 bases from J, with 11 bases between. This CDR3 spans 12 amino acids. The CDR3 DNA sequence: TGCAGTGCTAACCCCGGGGGAACTGAAGCTTTCTTT. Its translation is CSANPGGTEAFF.

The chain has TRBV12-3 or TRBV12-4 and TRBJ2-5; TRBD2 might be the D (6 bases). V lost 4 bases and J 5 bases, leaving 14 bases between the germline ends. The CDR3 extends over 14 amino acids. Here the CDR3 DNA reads TGTGCCAGCAGTTCGAGCCCGGGAGTGGAGACCCAGTACTTC. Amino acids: CASSSSPGVETQYF.

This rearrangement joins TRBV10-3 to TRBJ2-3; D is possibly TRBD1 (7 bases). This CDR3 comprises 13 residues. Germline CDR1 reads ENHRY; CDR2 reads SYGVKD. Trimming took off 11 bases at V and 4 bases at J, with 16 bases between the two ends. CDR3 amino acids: CAARGAAADTQYF. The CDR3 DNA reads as TGTGCCGCCAGGGGGGCGGCGGCAGATACGCAGTATTTT.

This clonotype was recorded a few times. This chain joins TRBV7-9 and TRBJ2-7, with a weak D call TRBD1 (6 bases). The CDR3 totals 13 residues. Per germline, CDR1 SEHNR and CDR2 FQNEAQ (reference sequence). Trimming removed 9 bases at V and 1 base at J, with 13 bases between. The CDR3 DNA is TGTGCCAGTCGGGCAGGGGAATCCTACGAGCAGTACTTC. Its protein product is CASRAGESYEQYF.

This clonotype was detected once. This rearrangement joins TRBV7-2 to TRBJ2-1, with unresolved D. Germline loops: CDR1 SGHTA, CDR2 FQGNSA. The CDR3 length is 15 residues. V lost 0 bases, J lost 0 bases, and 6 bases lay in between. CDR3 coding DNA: TGTGCCAGCAGCTTAGCTTGCACCTCCTACAATGAGCAGTTCTTC. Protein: CASSLACTSYNEQFF.